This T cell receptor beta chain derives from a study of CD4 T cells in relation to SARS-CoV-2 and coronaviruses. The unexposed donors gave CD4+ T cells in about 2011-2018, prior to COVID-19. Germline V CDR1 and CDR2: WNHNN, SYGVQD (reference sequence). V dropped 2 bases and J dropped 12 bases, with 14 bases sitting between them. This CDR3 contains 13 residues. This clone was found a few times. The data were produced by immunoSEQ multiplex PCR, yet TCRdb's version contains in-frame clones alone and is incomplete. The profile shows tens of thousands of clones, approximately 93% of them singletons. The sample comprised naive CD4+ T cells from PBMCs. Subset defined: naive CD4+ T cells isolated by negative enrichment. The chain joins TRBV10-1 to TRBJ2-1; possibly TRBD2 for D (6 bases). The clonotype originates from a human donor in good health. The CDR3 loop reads CASSERRGRRQFF. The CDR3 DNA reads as TGCGCCAGCAGTGAGAGGAGGGGACGAAGGCAGTTCTTC.